This T cell receptor beta chain was sequenced in a study of T cells in Graves' hyperthyroidism and ophthalmopathy. Turning to the study itself: The blood sample was taken at first diagnosis, before treatment began. Broader study findings: Most clonotypes expanded in thyroid above 0.001 were likewise present in blood.

Regarding this clonotype: Its target is not known.

Germline lookup yields CDR1 SGHTA and CDR2 FQGNSA. The CDR3 extends over 15 amino acids. Trimming shortened V by 5 bases and J by 2 bases, and 13 bases separated the two germline ends. Researchers took RNA transcripts and amplified the TCR beta CDR3 regions from them. First-round RT-PCR with HTBI primers amplified the TCR CDR3 region. One entry per CDR3 protein, called by TCRdb with MiXCR from the multiplex PCR reads. Counted here are hundreds of thousands of distinct CDR3 sequences, over 35% occurring once; the ten biggest clones make up roughly 8.3%. Patients aged 18 to 65 with hyperthyroidism were newly diagnosed, with duration under 2 months.

This sequence joins TRBV7-2 and TRBJ1-3; the D gene is possibly TRBD1 (6 bases). The specimen was blood. This clonotype was obtained from a man aged 18 to 29 with Graves' hyperthyroidism. The CDR3 sequence is CASSRIQGTGNTIYF. CDR3 nucleotide sequence: TGTGCCAGCAGCCGAATACAGGGAACTGGAAACACCATATATTTT.